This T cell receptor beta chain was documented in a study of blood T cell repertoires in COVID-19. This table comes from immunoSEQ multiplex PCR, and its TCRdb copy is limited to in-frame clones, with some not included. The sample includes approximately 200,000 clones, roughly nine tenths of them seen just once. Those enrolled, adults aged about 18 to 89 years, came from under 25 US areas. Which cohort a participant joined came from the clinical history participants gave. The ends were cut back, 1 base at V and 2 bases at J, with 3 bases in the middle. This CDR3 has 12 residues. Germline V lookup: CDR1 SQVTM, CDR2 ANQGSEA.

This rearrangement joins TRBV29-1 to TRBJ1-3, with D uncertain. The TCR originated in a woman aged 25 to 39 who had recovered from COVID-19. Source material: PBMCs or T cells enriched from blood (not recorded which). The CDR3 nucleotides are TGCAGCGTTGAAGCCACTGGAAACACCATATATTTT. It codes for CSVEATGNTIYF.